The present T cell receptor (beta chain) was sequenced within a study of spatial heterogeneity in lung cancer. The study, taken as a whole, reports: Higher tumor mutation counts went along with higher counts of expanded intratumoral alpha and beta TCRs.

The CDR3 sequence is 15 residues long. Deletions cut 0 bases from V and 5 bases from J, with 13 bases between. Germline CDR1 and CDR2: LGHNA and YNFKEQ. TCRdb re-analysed the 5' RACE reads in MiXCR, keeping a single row per CDR3 protein. This table has roughly 18,000 distinct CDR3 sequences, about 5.8% appearing once. The time point here: sample taken at primary tumor resection. A word on this clonotype: What it binds is unknown.

This specimen was lung tumor tissue, taken at surgery. The rearrangement uses TRBV4-2 and TRBJ2-5; no reliable D call. This clonotype was sampled from a female donor with early-stage non-small cell lung cancer. This CDR3 is CASSQDELSYETQYF. DNA of the CDR3: TGTGCCAGCAGCCAAGATGAACTGAGTTATGAGACCCAGTACTTC.